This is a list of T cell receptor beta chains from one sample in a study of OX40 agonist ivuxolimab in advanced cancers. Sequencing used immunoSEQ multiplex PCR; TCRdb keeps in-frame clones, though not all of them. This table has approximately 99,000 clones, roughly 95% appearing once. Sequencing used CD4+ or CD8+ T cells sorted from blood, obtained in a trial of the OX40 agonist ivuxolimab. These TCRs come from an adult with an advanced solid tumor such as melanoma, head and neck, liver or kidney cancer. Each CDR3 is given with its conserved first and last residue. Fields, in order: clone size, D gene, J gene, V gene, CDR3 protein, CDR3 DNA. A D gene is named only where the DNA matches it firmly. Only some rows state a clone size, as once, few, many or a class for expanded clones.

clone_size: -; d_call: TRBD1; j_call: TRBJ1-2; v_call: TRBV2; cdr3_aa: CASSELGQNYGYTF; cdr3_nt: TGTGCCAGCAGTGAATTGGGACAGAACTATGGCTACACCTTC
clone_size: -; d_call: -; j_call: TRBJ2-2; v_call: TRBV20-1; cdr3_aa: CSAAGPGELFF; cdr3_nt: TGCAGTGCCGCGGGGCCCGGGGAGCTGTTTTTT
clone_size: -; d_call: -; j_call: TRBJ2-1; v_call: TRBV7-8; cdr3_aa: CASRVSDYPWDEQFF; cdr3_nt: TGTGCCAGCAGAGTTTCGGACTACCCTTGGGATGAGCAGTTCTTC
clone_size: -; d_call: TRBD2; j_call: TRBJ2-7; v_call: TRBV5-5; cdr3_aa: CASSSPGGAHGGEQYF; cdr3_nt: TGTGCCAGCAGTTCCCCGGGGGGGGCCCACGGGGGAGAGCAGTACTTC
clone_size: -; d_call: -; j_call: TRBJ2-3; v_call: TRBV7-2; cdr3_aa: CASSLWDDTQYF; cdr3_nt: TGTGCCAGCAGCTTATGGGACGATACGCAGTATTTT
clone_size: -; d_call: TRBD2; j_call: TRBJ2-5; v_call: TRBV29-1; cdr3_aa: CSIGLAGSSAQYF; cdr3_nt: TGCAGCATCGGACTAGCGGGGTCCTCGGCCCAGTACTTC
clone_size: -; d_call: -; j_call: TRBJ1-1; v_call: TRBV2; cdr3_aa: CASSEPGATGAEAFF; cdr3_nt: TGTGCCAGCAGTGAACCAGGGGCTACTGGGGCTGAAGCTTTCTTT
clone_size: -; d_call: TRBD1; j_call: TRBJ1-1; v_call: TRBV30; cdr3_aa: CAWRGRGDTEAFF; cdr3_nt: TGTGCCTGGAGGGGCAGGGGGGACACTGAAGCTTTCTTT
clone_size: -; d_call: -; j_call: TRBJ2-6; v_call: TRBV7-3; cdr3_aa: CASRSGAGGLGANVLTF; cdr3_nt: TGTGCCAGCAGGAGCGGGGCAGGGGGCCTTGGGGCCAACGTCCTGACTTTC
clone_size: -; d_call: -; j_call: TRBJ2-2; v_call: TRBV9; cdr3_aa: CASSAFQGNTGELFF; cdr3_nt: TGTGCCAGCAGCGCCTTTCAGGGGAACACCGGGGAGCTGTTTTTT
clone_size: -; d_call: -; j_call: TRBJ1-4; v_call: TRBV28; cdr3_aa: CASSWGPERRNEKLFF; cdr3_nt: TGTGCCAGCAGTTGGGGACCGGAGCGACGTAATGAAAAACTGTTTTTT
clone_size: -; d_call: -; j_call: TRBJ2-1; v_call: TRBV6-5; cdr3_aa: CASKTQGAGNEQFF; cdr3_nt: TGTGCCAGCAAAACACAAGGGGCAGGCAATGAGCAGTTCTTC
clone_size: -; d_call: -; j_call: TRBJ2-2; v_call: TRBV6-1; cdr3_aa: CASSESTGELFF; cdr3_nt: TGTGCCAGCAGTGAATCCACCGGGGAGCTGTTTTTT
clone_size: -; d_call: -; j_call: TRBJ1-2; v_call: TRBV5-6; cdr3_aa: CASSPQAGVGYTF; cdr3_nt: TGTGCCAGCAGCCCCCAGGCAGGGGTCGGCTACACCTTC
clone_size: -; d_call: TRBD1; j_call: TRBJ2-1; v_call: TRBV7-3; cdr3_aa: CASSGGTGNEQFF; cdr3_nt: TGTGCCAGCAGCGGGGGGACAGGCAATGAGCAGTTCTTC
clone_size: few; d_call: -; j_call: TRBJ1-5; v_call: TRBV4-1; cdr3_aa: CASSPWTSQPQHF; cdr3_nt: TGCGCCAGCAGCCCTTGGACGAGTCAGCCCCAGCATTTT
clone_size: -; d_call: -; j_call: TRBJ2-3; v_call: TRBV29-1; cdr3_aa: CSVEGGGPSTDTQYF; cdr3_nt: TGCAGCGTTGAGGGTGGGGGCCCTAGCACAGATACGCAGTATTTT
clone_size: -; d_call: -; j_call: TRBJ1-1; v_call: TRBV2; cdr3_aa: CASSEQGVTEAFF; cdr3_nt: TGTGCCAGCAGTGAACAGGGCGTCACTGAAGCTTTCTTT
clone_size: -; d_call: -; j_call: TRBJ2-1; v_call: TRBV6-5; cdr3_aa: CASSYGLTRNEQFF; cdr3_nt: TGTGCCAGCAGTTACGGGTTAACTAGAAATGAGCAGTTCTTC
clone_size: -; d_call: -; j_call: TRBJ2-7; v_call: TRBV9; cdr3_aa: CASSYNGEEQYF; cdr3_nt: TGTGCCAGCAGCTACAACGGGGAGGAGCAGTACTTC
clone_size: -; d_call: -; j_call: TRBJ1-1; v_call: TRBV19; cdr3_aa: CASQGGTEAFF; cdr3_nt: TGTGCCAGTCAGGGTGGAACTGAAGCTTTCTTT
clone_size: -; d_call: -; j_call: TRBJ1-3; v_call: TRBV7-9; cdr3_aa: CASSPLEGGAAGNTIYF; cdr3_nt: TGTGCCAGCAGCCCGCTGGAGGGGGGGGCTGCTGGAAACACCATATATTTT